This is a list of T cell receptor beta chains from one sample in a study of control samples from healthy donors and cancer patients. TCRdb's table, derived via immunoSEQ multiplex PCR, lists solely in-frame clones and lacks some. Of roughly 180,000 clones listed, 94% were seen once; the top ten hold 1.3%. The sequenced material came from blood. The receptor source for this set is a woman younger than 35 in good health. The CDR3 runs from the conserved cysteine through the conserved F or W. Each record gives: D gene, clone size, CDR3 length, V gene, J gene, CDR3 DNA, CDR3 protein. D genes are given only for firm matches. Expanded clones get a size class; other rows say once, few or many, or leave the size out.

D: TRBD2
size: .
length: 14
V: TRBV3-1/TRBV3-2
J: TRBJ2-3
DNA: TGTGCCAGCAGCCTCTTAGCGGGGTCAGATACGCAGTATTTT
CDR3: CASSLLAGSDTQYF

D: TRBD1
size: .
length: 13
V: TRBV19
J: TRBJ1-5
DNA: TGTGCCAGTAGTTCGACAGGGGATCAGCCCCAGCATTTT
CDR3: CASSSTGDQPQHF

D: .
size: .
length: 16
V: TRBV2
J: TRBJ1-6
DNA: TGTGCCAGCAAGGATCAGACCAGGGGTTATAATTCACCCCTCCACTTT
CDR3: CASKDQTRGYNSPLHF

D: TRBD2
size: .
length: 14
V: TRBV4-1
J: TRBJ2-3
DNA: TGCGCCAGCCGGCGGGGGGCCCTCACAGATACGCAGTATTTT
CDR3: CASRRGALTDTQYF

D: TRBD1
size: .
length: 15
V: TRBV18
J: TRBJ2-5
DNA: TGTGCCAGCTCAGTCACAGGGGGCCCACAAGAGACCCAGTACTTC
CDR3: CASSVTGGPQETQYF

D: .
size: .
length: 14
V: TRBV4-1
J: TRBJ1-2
DNA: TGCGCCAGCAGCCAAGTAACCCGTCTCTATGGCTACACCTTC
CDR3: CASSQVTRLYGYTF

D: .
size: .
length: 11
V: TRBV20-1
J: TRBJ1-1
DNA: TGCAGTGCCCAGCGGGGCACTGAAGCTTTCTTT
CDR3: CSAQRGTEAFF

D: .
size: .
length: 13
V: TRBV10-1
J: TRBJ1-1
DNA: TGCGCCAGCAGTAGAGGGGAGAACACTGAAGCTTTCTTT
CDR3: CASSRGENTEAFF

D: TRBD1
size: .
length: 15
V: TRBV2
J: TRBJ1-4
DNA: TGTGCCAGCAGCGTGGACAGGCGCGATAATGAAAAACTGTTTTTT
CDR3: CASSVDRRDNEKLFF

D: .
size: .
length: 15
V: TRBV28
J: TRBJ1-3
DNA: TGTGCCAGCAGTTCTCCTCAGGGTAGGGGAAACACCATATATTTT
CDR3: CASSSPQGRGNTIYF

D: .
size: .
length: 14
V: TRBV19
J: TRBJ2-7
DNA: TGTGCCAGTAGTATACGAGGACAGCTGTACGAGCAGTACTTC
CDR3: CASSIRGQLYEQYF

D: .
size: .
length: 13
V: TRBV12-3/TRBV12-4
J: TRBJ1-1
DNA: TGTGCCAGCAGTGTCGACCCAGACACTGAAGCTTTCTTT
CDR3: CASSVDPDTEAFF

D: TRBD2
size: .
length: 15
V: TRBV19
J: TRBJ2-7
DNA: TGTGCCAGTAGTCCTAGCGGGGGAAGCTCCTACGAGCAGTACTTC
CDR3: CASSPSGGSSYEQYF

D: .
size: .
length: 12
V: TRBV2
J: TRBJ2-3
DNA: TGTGCCAGCAGTGAGACCACAGATACGCAGTATTTT
CDR3: CASSETTDTQYF

D: .
size: .
length: 15
V: TRBV6-5
J: TRBJ1-5
DNA: TGTGCCAGCAGTTATAGTATTCAATCGGGTCAGCCCCAGCATTTT
CDR3: CASSYSIQSGQPQHF

D: TRBD1
size: .
length: 15
V: TRBV15
J: TRBJ2-7
DNA: TGTGCTACCAGCGTCCTCCGGACAGGGAGGAACGAGCAGTACTTC
CDR3: CATSVLRTGRNEQYF

D: .
size: .
length: 14
V: TRBV28
J: TRBJ2-5
DNA: TGTGCCAGCAGTTTAGGGCAGGGGTGGGAGACCCAGTACTTC
CDR3: CASSLGQGWETQYF

D: .
size: .
length: 13
V: TRBV5-4
J: TRBJ1-3
DNA: TGTGCCAGCAGCTTAACAGGGTCGAACACCATATATTTT
CDR3: CASSLTGSNTIYF

D: TRBD1
size: .
length: 16
V: TRBV28
J: TRBJ1-1
DNA: TGTGCCAGCAGTTCGAGACAGGGGGCGGCCAACACTGAAGCTTTCTTT
CDR3: CASSSRQGAANTEAFF

D: .
size: .
length: 11
V: TRBV5-1
J: TRBJ2-5
DNA: TGCGCCAGCAGCTTGAGTGAGACCCAGTACTTC
CDR3: CASSLSETQYF

D: TRBD1
size: .
length: 13
V: TRBV6-5
J: TRBJ1-1
DNA: TGTGCCAGCATCATAACAGGGGGCACTGAAGCTTTCTTT
CDR3: CASIITGGTEAFF

D: TRBD2
size: .
length: 15
V: TRBV7-2
J: TRBJ2-5
DNA: TGTGCCTCCCTAAGGACTAGCGGAGGGCGGGAGACCCAGTACTTC
CDR3: CASLRTSGGRETQYF

D: .
size: .
length: 16
V: TRBV5-4
J: TRBJ1-1
DNA: TGTGCCAGCAGCCCGGTAGCGCGAGGGGTGGGCACTGAAGCTTTCTTT
CDR3: CASSPVARGVGTEAFF

D: TRBD2
size: .
length: 12
V: TRBV7-2
J: TRBJ2-5
DNA: TGTGCCAGCAGGTCGGGGGGGGAGACCCAGTACTTC
CDR3: CASRSGGETQYF

D: .
size: .
length: 15
V: TRBV18
J: TRBJ2-2
DNA: TGTGCCAGCTCCCCGCAGGGCCCTGACACCGGGGAGCTGTTTTTT
CDR3: CASSPQGPDTGELFF

D: TRBD1
size: .
length: 15
V: TRBV30
J: TRBJ1-1
DNA: TGTGCCTGGAGTCAAGCCACGACAGGGACCCATGAAGCTTTCTTT
CDR3: CAWSQATTGTHEAFF

D: .
size: .
length: 15
V: TRBV6-6
J: TRBJ2-1
DNA: TGTGCCAGCAGTCCATCTTGGGGCAACAAGAATGAGCAGTTCTTC
CDR3: CASSPSWGNKNEQFF

D: .
size: once
length: 14
V: TRBV24-1
J: TRBJ1-2
DNA: TGTGCCACCAGTGATTTTGGGCAGTCCTCCGGCTACACCTTC
CDR3: CATSDFGQSSGYTF

D: .
size: .
length: 14
V: TRBV6-4
J: TRBJ2-3
DNA: TGTGCCAGCGGGGCCGGGGCTAGCACAGATACGCAGTATTTT
CDR3: CASGAGASTDTQYF

D: .
size: .
length: 13
V: TRBV6-5
J: TRBJ2-7
DNA: TGTGCCAGCAGTCCGAGGACAGACTACGAGCAGTACTTC
CDR3: CASSPRTDYEQYF

D: .
size: .
length: 12
V: TRBV5-6
J: TRBJ2-7
DNA: TGTGCCAGCAGCTTGGTGGCAGACGAGCAGTACTTC
CDR3: CASSLVADEQYF

D: .
size: once
length: 16
V: TRBV6-1
J: TRBJ1-5
DNA: TGTGCCAGCAGTGAAGCGGGACGGACTTTCAATCAGCCCCAGCATTTT
CDR3: CASSEAGRTFNQPQHF

D: TRBD2
size: .
length: 16
V: TRBV7-2
J: TRBJ2-7
DNA: TGTGCCAGCAGCCTATGGGACTACGAAAGGGGATACGAGCAGTACTTC
CDR3: CASSLWDYERGYEQYF

D: .
size: .
length: 13
V: TRBV5-1
J: TRBJ1-1
DNA: TGCGCCAGCAGCTGGGGATATGGGCCTGAAGCTTTCTTT
CDR3: CASSWGYGPEAFF

D: .
size: few
length: 13
V: TRBV7-8
J: TRBJ1-1
DNA: TGTGCCAGCAGCCCGAGGGTGAACACTGAAGCTTTCTTT
CDR3: CASSPRVNTEAFF

D: TRBD2
size: .
length: 19
V: TRBV15
J: TRBJ2-4
DNA: TGTGCCACCAGCAGAGATGGGGGGGAAGCCCACCTAGCCAAAAACATTCAGTACTTC
CDR3: CATSRDGGEAHLAKNIQYF

D: .
size: .
length: 10
V: TRBV29-1
J: TRBJ1-1
DNA: TGCAGCGTTGCTGGGACTGAAGCTTTCTTT
CDR3: CSVAGTEAFF

D: .
size: .
length: 13
V: TRBV5-1
J: TRBJ1-5
DNA: TGCGCCAGCAGCCCGGACACAAATCAGCCCCAGCATTTT
CDR3: CASSPDTNQPQHF

D: .
size: .
length: 15
V: TRBV18
J: TRBJ1-2
DNA: TGTGCCAGCTCACGGGACACCTCCCTTTGGTATGGCTACACCTTC
CDR3: CASSRDTSLWYGYTF

D: .
size: .
length: 12
V: TRBV29-1
J: TRBJ1-6
DNA: TGCAGCGTTGAAGATACCAATTCACCCCTCCACTTT
CDR3: CSVEDTNSPLHF

D: .
size: .
length: 16
V: TRBV10-3
J: TRBJ1-1
DNA: TGTGCCATCAGTGAGTATGGGGGGCCCATGAACACTGAAGCTTTCTTT
CDR3: CAISEYGGPMNTEAFF

D: .
size: .
length: 16
V: TRBV6-2/TRBV6-3
J: TRBJ1-2
DNA: TGTGCCAGCAGTTACCCAGCTATGACAGGAGAATATGGCTACACCTTC
CDR3: CASSYPAMTGEYGYTF

D: .
size: .
length: 17
V: TRBV7-2
J: TRBJ1-1
DNA: TGTGCCAGCAGCTTATCGTCGGGGGCGGTTTGGGGCACTGAAGCTTTCTTT
CDR3: CASSLSSGAVWGTEAFF

D: TRBD2
size: .
length: 18
V: TRBV11-2
J: TRBJ2-1
DNA: TGTGCCAGCAGCTTAGTGGTACGGACTAGCGGGATTTACAATGAGCAGTTCTTC
CDR3: CASSLVVRTSGIYNEQFF

D: .
size: .
length: 12
V: TRBV11-2
J: TRBJ1-1
DNA: TGTGCCAGCAGCATTGGACTGTCTGAAGCTTTCTTT
CDR3: CASSIGLSEAFF

D: TRBD1
size: once
length: 14
V: TRBV24-1
J: TRBJ1-4
DNA: TGTGCCACCAGTCGAGGGGGCGCGGGTGAAAAACTGTTTTTT
CDR3: CATSRGGAGEKLFF

D: .
size: .
length: 15
V: TRBV28
J: TRBJ1-3
DNA: TGTGCCAGCAGTTCTTGGGATCTCTCTGGAAACACCATATATTTT
CDR3: CASSSWDLSGNTIYF

D: TRBD2
size: .
length: 16
V: TRBV19
J: TRBJ2-1
DNA: TGTGCCAGTAGTCTTGGACTAGCGGCTCTAAGGAATGAGCAGTTCTTC
CDR3: CASSLGLAALRNEQFF

D: .
size: .
length: 15
V: TRBV6-2/TRBV6-3
J: TRBJ2-5
DNA: TGTGCCAGCAGCACTACCGGCAGGCTAGCTGAGACCCAGTACTTC
CDR3: CASSTTGRLAETQYF

D: TRBD2
size: .
length: 19
V: TRBV6-2/TRBV6-3
J: TRBJ2-1
DNA: TGTGCCAGCAGTTATGTGGGACTTTGGCGGGGGGGTCCTCTGAATGAGCAGTTCTTC
CDR3: CASSYVGLWRGGPLNEQFF

D: .
size: .
length: 15
V: TRBV6-5
J: TRBJ1-5
DNA: TGTGCCAGCAGCCGCAAGGGGGTAGGCAATCAGCCCCAGCATTTT
CDR3: CASSRKGVGNQPQHF

D: .
size: .
length: 13
V: TRBV7-2
J: TRBJ1-3
DNA: TGTGCCAGCAGGGCCCTCTCTGGAAACACCATATATTTT
CDR3: CASRALSGNTIYF

D: .
size: .
length: 15
V: TRBV5-1
J: TRBJ1-3
DNA: TGCGCCAGCAGTGTTACCACAGGGCTCGGAAACACCATATATTTT
CDR3: CASSVTTGLGNTIYF

D: TRBD1
size: .
length: 20
V: TRBV9
J: TRBJ2-7
DNA: TGTGCCAGCAGCGCCTCCGCGGTTGGGACAGGCCGAGGGGGGAAATACGAGCAGTACTTC
CDR3: CASSASAVGTGRGGKYEQYF

D: .
size: .
length: 13
V: TRBV6-5
J: TRBJ1-5
DNA: TGTGCCAGCAGCGGGGAGGGTGGTCAGCCCCAGCATTTT
CDR3: CASSGEGGQPQHF

D: .
size: .
length: 13
V: TRBV25-1
J: TRBJ1-1
DNA: TGTGCCAGCAGGGACAGTATGAACACTGAAGCTTTCTTT
CDR3: CASRDSMNTEAFF

D: TRBD1
size: .
length: 16
V: TRBV6-6
J: TRBJ1-5
DNA: TGTGCCAGCACCCCGACAGGGAACGCATACAATCAGCCCCAGCATTTT
CDR3: CASTPTGNAYNQPQHF

D: .
size: .
length: 14
V: TRBV7-2
J: TRBJ1-6
DNA: TGTGCCACCGGGGGGACACGCTCTAATTCACCCCTCCACTTT
CDR3: CATGGTRSNSPLHF

D: TRBD1
size: once
length: 14
V: TRBV11-2
J: TRBJ2-7
DNA: TGTGCCAGCAGCTTTGGACAGGGGGTCTACGAGCAGTACTTC
CDR3: CASSFGQGVYEQYF

D: TRBD1
size: .
length: 20
V: TRBV19
J: TRBJ1-5
DNA: TGTGCCAGTAGCCAGAAAGGGGGACAGGGGACGAGAGTTGGCAATCAGCCCCAGCATTTT
CDR3: CASSQKGGQGTRVGNQPQHF